These 19 T cell receptor beta chains were sequenced from one sample in a study of blood T cells in healthy people across ages. Using a J-beta primer mix together with a sample-barcoded 5' primer, a second PCR was run for roughly 7 to 11 cycles. In TCRdb, the 5' RACE reads were re-called with MiXCR into one record per CDR3 protein. The table records about 1.4 million distinct CDR3 sequences, roughly 60% of them present only once. The sequenced sample was blood. The source is a man between 18 and 35 years old in good health.

The rearrangement links TRBV30 to TRBJ2-3; TRBD2 might be the D (5 bases). Trimming pared 0 bases from V and 2 bases from J, leaving 12 bases between. Germline V gene data show CDR1 as GTSNPN and CDR2 as SVGIG (reference sequence). CDR3 length: 15 residues. The CDR3 here is CAWSVRSGNTDTQYF. As DNA, the CDR3 is TGTGCCTGGAGTGTACGTTCGGGGAACACAGATACGCAGTATTTT.

The chain couples TRBV6-1 to TRBJ1-4, with 9 positions matching TRBD1. CDR1 and CDR2 from the germline V gene are MNHNS and SASEGT. The CDR3 extends over 12 amino acids. J lost 7 bases, V lost 6 bases, and 0 bases had no gene match. The CDR3 region is CASRGQGEKLFF. The DNA of the CDR3 is TGTGCCAGCAGGGGACAGGGTGAAAAACTGTTTTTT.

The CDR3, as DNA: TGTGCCAGCAGTCCGACCACTACCGGGACAGGGGACGGCTACACCTTC. This sequence encodes CASSPTTTGTGDGYTF. The V and J genes are TRBV6-2 or TRBV6-3 and TRBJ1-2, with 10 bases identical to TRBD1. From germline, CDR1 is MNHEY and CDR2 SVGEGT. The CDR3 sequence is 16 residues long. J gave up 8 bases and V 5 bases, and 14 bases lay outside the gene matches.

To note about this clonotype: Just one base apart from a much larger clone, this may be a read error. The CDR3 loop reads CATSDGPATYGYTF. Written as DNA, the CDR3 is TGCGCCACCAGCGATGGTCCGGCTACCTATGGCTACACCTTC. The chain joins TRBV10-2 to TRBJ1-2; D not certain. In germline, CDR1 is WSHSY, CDR2 SAAADI. CDR3 length: 14 residues. The germline V and J ends were trimmed by 10 bases and 4 bases, with 19 bases remaining between them.

The chain combines TRBV29-1 with TRBJ2-7; D is ambiguous. The CDR3 consists of 12 residues. Germline CDR1 is SQVTM and CDR2 is ANQGSEA. Trimming took off 4 bases at V and 7 bases at J, with 14 bases between the two ends. As DNA, the CDR3 is TGCAGCGTTGGATCCCAAAACTGGGAGCAGTACTTC. It codes for CSVGSQNWEQYF.

The chain recombines TRBV2 with TRBJ2-2, with TRBD2 matching 13 bases. The CDR3 length is 15 residues. V shed 8 bases, J shed 7 bases, and the junction held 7 bases outside the gene matches. Germline CDR1 reads SNHLY; CDR2 reads FYNNEI. CDR3 DNA sequence: TGTGCCAGCCAAGCCGGACTAGCGGGGGTCGGGGAGCTGTTTTTT. It specifies CASQAGLAGVGELFF.

The chain uses TRBV9 and TRBJ1-2; D perhaps matches TRBD1 (5 bases). CDR1 is SGDLS, CDR2 YYNGEE, per germline. The CDR3 has 14 residues. Trimming shortened V by 1 base and J by 3 bases, and 10 bases separated the two germline ends. The CDR3 DNA reads as TGTGCCAGCAGCGTATGGCAGGGAGACTATGGCTACACCTTC. Its protein is CASSVWQGDYGYTF.

The rearrangement links TRBV12-3 or TRBV12-4 to TRBJ2-2, with D hard to call. The CDR3 consists of 13 residues. V lost 5 bases and J lost 7, with 11 bases in between. CDR3 in DNA: TGTGCCAGCAGTCCCATGGGCGGCGGGGAGCTGTTTTTT. It yields the protein CASSPMGGGELFF.

There are a few counts of this clonotype. The J gene is TRBJ1-5, the V gene TRBV11-1; D remains unclear. CDR1 and CDR2 from the germline V gene are SGHAT and FQDESV (reference sequence). V shed 8 bases and J shed 4 bases, with 12 bases lying between them. The CDR3 covers 13 residues. The CDR3 is CASSSHTNQPQHF. The CDR3, as DNA: TGTGCCAGCTCCTCGCACACAAATCAGCCCCAGCATTTT.

V usage is TRBV27 and J usage is TRBJ2-5, with D perhaps TRBD2 (6 bases). The V end was cut by 1 base, the J end by 1 base, with 13 bases between. The CDR3 extends over 16 amino acids. Germline CDR1 is MNHEY and CDR2 is SMNVEV (reference sequence). CDR3 in DNA: TGTGCCAGCAGTTTATTAGGAGGGCCCGGCCAAGAGACCCAGTACTTC. Its translation is CASSLLGGPGQETQYF.

The rearrangement links TRBV20-1 to TRBJ2-5; 7 bases map to TRBD2. The CDR3 runs 14 residues. J was trimmed by 6 bases and V by 3 bases; bases with no gene match: 10. CDR1 is DFQATT, CDR2 SNEGSKA, per germline (reference sequence). The CDR3 DNA reads as TGCAGTGCTAGGACGGCGGGAGCTAGGCAGACCCAGTACTTC. This gives the protein CSARTAGARQTQYF.

The J gene is TRBJ1-2, the V gene TRBV29-1; possible D gene TRBD1, 6 bases. The V end lost 7 bases, the J end lost 0 bases, and 15 bases lay between the germline ends. The CDR3 loop spans 14 amino acids. Germline V gene data show CDR1 as SQVTM and CDR2 as ANQGSEA. CDR3: CSADRGTANYGYTF. Here the CDR3 DNA reads TGCAGCGCCGATAGGGGGACCGCTAACTATGGCTACACCTTC.

The chain employs TRBV4-2 and TRBJ2-7; D not certain. Looked up from germline, CDR1 is LGHNA and CDR2 is YNFKEQ. This CDR3 comprises 16 residues. The V and J ends lost 0 bases and 1 base respectively, with 13 bases between them. For the CDR3, the DNA is TGTGCCAGCAGCCAAGACCCTGGGGAACGGTCCTACGAGCAGTACTTC. Its translation is CASSQDPGERSYEQYF.

This clonotype was observed a single time. The rearrangement uses TRBV5-1 and TRBJ1-2, with TRBD1 identical over 8 bases. Germline V lookup: CDR1 SGHRS, CDR2 YFSETQ. CDR3 length: 16 amino acids. The J segment lost 8 bases and the V segment lost 3 bases, leaving 15 bases of the junction unmatched. The CDR3 DNA sequence: TGCGCCAGCAGCTGGGAGGACAGGGTGGTTTCTTGGGGCTACACCTTC. As protein: CASSWEDRVVSWGYTF. The full variable domain, with the rest looked up from reference TRBV5-1 and TRBJ1-2, is KAGVTQTPRYLIKTRGQQVTLSCSPISGHRSVSWYQQTPGQGLQFLFEYFSETQRNKGNFPGRFSGRQFSNSRSEMNVSTLELGDSALYLCASSWEDRVVSWGYTFGSGTRLTVV.

The chain combines TRBV15 with TRBJ2-3; no clear D. Germline V lookup: CDR1 LNHNV, CDR2 YYDKDF (reference sequence). V was shortened by 5 bases and J by 0 bases, with 12 bases between the two germline ends. The CDR3 runs 15 residues. The CDR3 DNA is TGTGCCACCAGCGTCAGGCGGCGCAGCACAGATACGCAGTATTTT. This encodes CATSVRRRSTDTQYF.

With respect to this clonotype: One end of the junction fails to match germline, which may point to a read error. The chain links TRBV6-5 to TRBJ2-1; D may correspond to TRBD1 or TRBD2 (6 bases each). The CDR3 spans 15 residues. Looked up from germline, CDR1 is MNHEY and CDR2 is SVGAGI. The CDR3 DNA sequence: TGTGCCAGCAGTTACTACGGGGGCTCCCACAATGAGCAGTTCTTC. Its translation is CASSYYGGSHNEQFF.

V gene TRBV12-3 or TRBV12-4 combines with J gene TRBJ2-5; perhaps TRBD1 as D (6 bases). This CDR3 region has 13 residues. The germline V and J ends were trimmed by 5 bases and 3 bases, with 10 bases remaining between them. The CDR3 is CASSVRDKETQYF. For the CDR3, the DNA is TGTGCCAGCAGTGTAAGGGACAAAGAGACCCAGTACTTC.

The chain couples TRBV27 to TRBJ2-1; the match to TRBD2 covers 9 bases. Near its end, the DNA agrees better with TRBJ2-7, so the J call may be wrong. CDR1 and CDR2 from the germline V gene are MNHEY and SMNVEV (reference sequence). The CDR3 contains 15 residues. CDR3 amino acids: CASSLSGGLAVEQYF. The CDR3 bases are TGTGCCAGCAGTTTATCGGGGGGACTAGCAGTCGAGCAGTACTTC.

The chain uses TRBV6-1 and TRBJ2-1; 13 nucleotides match TRBD2. Matching the DNA end better, TRBJ2-7 makes the J call doubtful. There are 18 residues in the CDR3. Germline V gene lookup returns CDR1 MNHNS and CDR2 SASEGT. As DNA, the CDR3 is TGTGCCAGCAGCGGACTAGCGGGAGCCCGTGTTTCCTACAATGAGCAGTACTTC. Protein sequence: CASSGLAGARVSYNEQYF.